A single sample gave rise to the 5 T cell receptor beta chains below, sequenced in a study of OX40 agonist ivuxolimab in advanced cancers. The library was obtained by the immunoSEQ multiplex PCR assay. The immuneACCESS repertoire file appears here via TCRdb, limited to in-frame rearrangements. These files lack a portion of the clones; in checked studies, under half of the deficit traces to unresolved V genes, and the cause of the others is not known. This sample lists more than 40,000 clones; over 75% were detected once. 3.4% of the sample is in the top ten clones. The source material was CD4+ or CD8+ T cells sorted from blood, sampled in a trial of the OX40 agonist ivuxolimab. The origin of the receptors is an adult with an advanced solid tumor such as melanoma, head and neck, liver or kidney cancer.

The chain links TRBV27 to TRBJ2-2, with D hard to call. The CDR3 contains 16 residues. V was pared by 5 bases and J by 4 bases, with 17 bases between. Germline V CDR1 and CDR2: MNHEY, SMNVEV (reference sequence). The CDR3 nucleotides read TGTGCCAGCAGTCCCGGACGTATACTGTCCACCGGGGAGCTGTTTTTT. This codes for CASSPGRILSTGELFF.

V is TRBV19 and J is TRBJ2-3; the match to TRBD2 covers 7 bases. The germline CDR1 and CDR2 sequences are LNHDA and SQIVND (reference sequence). The CDR3 length is 13 residues. After removal of 5 bases from V and 3 bases from J, the junction contained 2 bases not matched to a gene. The CDR3 here is CASSQLATDTQYF. The CDR3 DNA follows: TGTGCCAGTAGTCAACTAGCGACAGATACGCAGTATTTT.

The chain employs TRBV28 and TRBJ2-7, with D possibly TRBD2 on 6 matching bases. CDR1 MDHEN and CDR2 SYDVKM come from the germline V gene. The V end lost 7 bases, the J end lost 0 bases, and 19 bases lay between the germline ends. CDR3 length: 16 amino acids. The CDR3 spells CASTDGPGSSSYEQYF. As DNA, the CDR3 is TGTGCCAGCACCGACGGGCCCGGGAGTAGCTCCTACGAGCAGTACTTC.

The genes are TRBV4-2 and TRBJ2-3, with 7 bases aligning to TRBD2. Germline CDR1 is LGHNA and CDR2 is YNFKEQ. The CDR3 totals 16 residues. Unmatched junction bases numbered 7, after V lost 0 bases and J lost 4 bases. The CDR3 here is CASSQEPAGRPDTQYF. Here the CDR3 DNA reads TGTGCCAGCAGCCAAGAACCAGCGGGAAGACCAGATACGCAGTATTTT.

V usage is TRBV19 and J usage is TRBJ2-1; 8 nucleotides align to TRBD1. The germline V gene encodes CDR1 LNHDA and CDR2 SQIVND (reference sequence). The CDR3 length is 14 residues. The V gene end was trimmed by 5 bases and the J gene end by 5 bases; junction bases not matched to a gene: 5. The CDR3 nucleotides are TGTGCCAGTAGTCTACGACAGGGGAACAATGAGCAGTTCTTC. The encoded protein is CASSLRQGNNEQFF.